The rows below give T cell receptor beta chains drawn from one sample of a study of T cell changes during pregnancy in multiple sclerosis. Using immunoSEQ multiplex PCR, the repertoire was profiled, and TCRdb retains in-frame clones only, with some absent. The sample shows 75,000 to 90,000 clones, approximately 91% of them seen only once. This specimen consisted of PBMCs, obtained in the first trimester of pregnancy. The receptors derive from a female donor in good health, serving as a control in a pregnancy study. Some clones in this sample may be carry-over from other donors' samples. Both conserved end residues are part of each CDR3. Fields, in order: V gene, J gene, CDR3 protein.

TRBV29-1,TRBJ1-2,CSVTGVSQRTGYTF
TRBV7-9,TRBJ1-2,CASSLGTGASYGYTF
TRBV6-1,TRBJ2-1,CASRKSGRANNEQFF
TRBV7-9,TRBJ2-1,CASSPRTSGGARNEQFF
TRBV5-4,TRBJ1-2,CASRQDRNYGYTF
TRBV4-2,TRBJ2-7,CASSQEDRQDYEQYF
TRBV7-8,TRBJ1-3,CASSLDRGFFGNTIYF
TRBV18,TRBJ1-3,CASSPPFRGVDGNTIYF
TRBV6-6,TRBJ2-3,CASSYSGQVPDTQYF
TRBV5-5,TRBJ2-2,CASSLSIYTGELFF